This T cell receptor beta chain comes out of a study of breast tumors, draining lymph nodes, adjacent tissues. TCRdb reanalysed the multiplex PCR reads using MiXCR and keeps one entry per CDR3 protein. This table has 100,000 or so distinct CDR3 sequences, around 20% appearing once. This clonotype was counted only a few times. The antigen is undetermined. The germline V gene has CDR1 SGHDT and CDR2 YYEEEE. The CDR3 extends over 17 amino acids. Trimming took 6 bases from V and 0 from J, leaving 20 bases between them. Breast cancer patients provided tissue from their axillary draining lymph nodes. Study-wide findings and caveats: The lymph node origin of tumor T cells was framed as consistent with a hypothesis, not demonstrated. Tumor and nontumor repertoires were significantly more similar in luminal-like than in basal-like breast cancer. Tumor repertoires ranked between lymph nodes and nontumor tissue in diversity, with V and J gene preferences. Most tumor T cells seemingly derive from lymph node, then expand in tumor.

This sequence was found in a female donor with breast cancer. Some clones in this sample may be carry-over from other donors' samples. This chain links TRBV5-6 with TRBJ2-3, with a possible D match to TRBD1 (6 bases). Material: axillary lymph node tissue. The CDR3 is CASIRTGQIHSTDTQYF. CDR3 nucleotide sequence: TGTGCCAGCATCCGGACCGGACAGATCCATAGCACAGATACGCAGTATTTT.